The clone carrying this T cell receptor (beta chain) was counted once. The sample originates from a study of blood T cell repertoires in COVID-19. About the study: Sources were T cells, B-cell-depleted T cells, or PBMCs; the material itself was cDNA or gDNA.

Per the original methods: For nucleated cells, counts were estimated from reference gene primer amplification. Sequencing used immunoSEQ multiplex PCR; TCRdb keeps in-frame clones, though not all of them. V and J calls and clone size are copied from that table; D and trimming were computed from the DNA. The sample contains around 220,000 clones, approximately 84% of which appear only once. This CDR3 has 15 amino acids. Looked up from germline, CDR1 is MNHEY and CDR2 is SMNVEV (reference sequence). Trimming stripped 3 bases from V and 2 bases from J, with 11 bases between. This receptor was obtained from a middle-aged man with acute or convalescent COVID-19. The rearrangement links TRBV27 to TRBJ1-5; tentatively, D is TRBD1 (5 bases). The specimen was peripheral blood. The DNA for the CDR3 is TGTGCCAGCAGTTTCCCCGGACACCGCAATCAGCCCCAGCATTTT. Its protein is CASSFPGHRNQPQHF.